The T cell receptor (beta chain) described here comes from a study of blood T cell repertoires in COVID-19. Overall study context: Both acute and convalescent COVID-19 samples were obtained from the United States, Italy and Spain.

Per the original data handling: It was from reference gene primer amplification that nucleated cell counts were estimated. The protocol was immunoSEQ multiplex PCR, while the TCRdb copy is restricted to in-frame clones and leaves out a portion. V and J calls and clone size are copied from that table; D and trimming were computed from the DNA. The sample has roughly 200,000 clones, around 90% seen once. Cohort 3 donors counted as recovered after two negative PCRs, clearance, or resolved symptoms. With 0 bases clipped from V and 7 bases from J, the junction kept 9 bases outside the gene matches. Germline values: CDR1 SGHNT, CDR2 YYREEE (reference sequence). There are 16 residues in the CDR3.

V is TRBV5-4 and J is TRBJ2-1; 8 positions match TRBD1. Source material: PBMCs or T cells enriched from blood (not recorded which). This receptor was identified in a man aged 25-45 years who had recovered from COVID-19. The CDR3 DNA reads as TGTGCCAGCAGCTTGGCCAGGGGGCCACCTGGGAATGAGCAGTTCTTC. It encodes CASSLARGPPGNEQFF.